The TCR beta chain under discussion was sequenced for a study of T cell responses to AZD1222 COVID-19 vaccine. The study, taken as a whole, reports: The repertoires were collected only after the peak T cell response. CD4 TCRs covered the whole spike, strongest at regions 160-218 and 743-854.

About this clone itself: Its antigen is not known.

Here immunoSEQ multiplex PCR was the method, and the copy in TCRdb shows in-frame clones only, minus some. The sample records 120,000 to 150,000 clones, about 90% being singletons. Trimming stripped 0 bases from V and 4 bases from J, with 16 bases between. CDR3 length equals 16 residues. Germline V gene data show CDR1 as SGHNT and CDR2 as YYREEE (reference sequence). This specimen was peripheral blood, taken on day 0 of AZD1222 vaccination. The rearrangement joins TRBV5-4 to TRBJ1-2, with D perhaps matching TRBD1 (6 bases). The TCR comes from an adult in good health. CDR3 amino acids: CASSLGGAEGGYGYTF. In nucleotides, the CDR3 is TGTGCCAGCAGCTTGGGGGGGGCGGAGGGAGGCTATGGCTACACCTTC.